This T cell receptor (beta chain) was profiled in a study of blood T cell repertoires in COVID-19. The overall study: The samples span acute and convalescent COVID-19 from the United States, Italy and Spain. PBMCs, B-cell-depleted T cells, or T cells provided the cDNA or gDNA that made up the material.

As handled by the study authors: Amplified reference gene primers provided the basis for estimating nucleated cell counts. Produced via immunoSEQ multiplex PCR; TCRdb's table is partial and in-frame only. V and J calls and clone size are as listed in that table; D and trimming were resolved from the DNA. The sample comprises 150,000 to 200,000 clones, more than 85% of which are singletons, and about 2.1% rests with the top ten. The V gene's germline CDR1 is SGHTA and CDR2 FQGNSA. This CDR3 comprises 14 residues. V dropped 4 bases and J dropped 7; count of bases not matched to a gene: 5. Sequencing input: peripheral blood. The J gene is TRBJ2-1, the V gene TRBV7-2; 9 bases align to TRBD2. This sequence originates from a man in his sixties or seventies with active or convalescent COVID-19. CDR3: CASSSGLASNEQFF. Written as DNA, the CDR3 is TGTGCCAGCAGCTCAGGACTAGCGAGTAATGAGCAGTTCTTC.